Below are 30 T cell receptor beta chains sequenced from a single sample in a study of Ad26.COV2.S vaccination and SARS-CoV-2 variants. The treatment is: over 15 received Ad26.COV2.S at low or high dose, single or two shots; several received placebo; per-sample allocation not given. At day 63 after the first vaccine or placebo injection, samples were drawn. The repertoire was sequenced with immunoSEQ multiplex PCR; TCRdb's copy has only in-frame clones and lacks some. Here the sample spans about 350,000 clones, approximately 85% being singletons. Sample: peripheral blood, taken in a trial of Ad26.COV2.S vaccine versus placebo. These receptors all stem from a person between 18 and 65 years old who received the Ad26.COV2.S COVID-19 vaccine or a placebo.

V gene TRBV7-8 combines with J gene TRBJ2-3, with 7 bases identical to TRBD1. The trim removed 3 bases at V and 5 bases at J, leaving 5 bases unmatched. CDR3 length equals 14 residues. Germline assignment: CDR1 SGHVS and CDR2 FQNEAQ. The CDR3 reads CASSLRQGGDTQYF. The CDR3 coding sequence is TGTGCCAGCAGCTTGAGACAGGGCGGAGATACGCAGTATTTT.

The count of this clone is one. V is TRBV6-2 or TRBV6-3 and J is TRBJ2-5, with D perhaps matching TRBD1 (6 bases). CDR3 length: 15 residues. Germline loops: CDR1 MNHEY, CDR2 SVGEGT. V was shortened by 6 bases and J by 2 bases, with 16 bases between the two germline ends. CDR3 nucleotides: TGTGCCAGCAGCTCGTTCGACAGGCAACAAGAGACCCAGTACTTC. It is translated as CASSSFDRQQETQYF.

J is TRBJ1-2 and V is TRBV6-5; maybe TRBD1 (5 bases). The CDR3 loop spans 12 amino acids. V was pared by 6 bases and J by 4 bases, with 9 bases between. Germline V gives CDR1 MNHEY, CDR2 SVGAGI. In nucleotides, the CDR3 is TGTGCCAGCAGCGAGGGGTTCTATGGCTACACCTTC. The encoded protein is CASSEGFYGYTF.

This clone appeared a single time. The genes are TRBV5-6 and TRBJ2-2; D is perhaps TRBD1 or TRBD2 (5 bases each). CDR3 length equals 15 residues. Trimming left V 4 bases short and J 3 bases short, with 13 bases between. Germline V gene sequence: CDR1 SGHDT, CDR2 YYEEEE. The CDR3 bases are TGTGCCAGCAGCGTCCGGGACGCTTACACCGGGGAGCTGTTTTTT. Residues: CASSVRDAYTGELFF. The whole variable domain, remainder taken from reference TRBV5-6 and TRBJ2-2, is DAGVTQSPTHLIKTRGQQVTLRCSPKSGHDTVSWYQQALGQGPQFIFQYYEEEERQRGNFPDRFSGHQFPNYSSELNVNALLLGDSALYLCASSVRDAYTGELFFGEGSRLTVL.

This chain uses TRBV2 with TRBJ2-2; D is unclear. Germline CDR1 is SNHLY and CDR2 is FYNNEI. The CDR3 has 16 residues. The V end was cut by 4 bases, the J end by 0 bases, with 12 bases between. CDR3 DNA sequence: TGTGCCAGCAGTGCGTATAGTTCCGCGAACACCGGGGAGCTGTTTTTT. The encoded protein is CASSAYSSANTGELFF.

The chain is built from TRBV7-8 and TRBJ1-1, with a weak D call TRBD1 (6 bases). Trimming pared 0 bases from V and 2 bases from J, leaving 13 bases between. The length of the CDR3 is 16 residues. CDR1 SGHVS and CDR2 FQNEAQ come from the germline V gene. The CDR3 reads CASSLAVGGGNTEAFF. The CDR3 DNA follows: TGTGCCAGCAGCTTAGCTGTGGGGGGGGGCAACACTGAAGCTTTCTTT.

This sequence joins TRBV4-1 and TRBJ1-2; tentative D call: TRBD1 (6 bases). Per germline, CDR1 MGHRA and CDR2 YSYEKL. The CDR3 sequence is 14 residues long. V was pared by 2 bases and J by 7 bases, with 14 bases between. CDR3 DNA sequence: TGCGCCAGCAGCCAAACAGGGAGGCGGAGTGGCTACACCTTC. Its protein is CASSQTGRRSGYTF.

This clone was detected many times. The V and J genes are TRBV10-3 and TRBJ1-2; D may be TRBD1 (6 bases). CDR3 size: 14 residues. CDR1 and CDR2 (germline): ENHRY, SYGVKD. Trimming took 10 bases from V and 2 from J, leaving 17 bases between them. CDR3 nucleotides: TGTGCCAGCGGGGGGCGACAGGTCAACTATGGCTACACCTTC. Translation gives CASGGRQVNYGYTF.

J is TRBJ1-1 and V is TRBV10-3; weak D call: TRBD1 (5 bases). The CDR3 loop spans 14 amino acids. V was cut by 5 bases and J by 8 bases, with 18 bases left in between. CDR1 is ENHRY, CDR2 SYGVKD, per germline. The CDR3 nucleotides read TGTGCCATCAGTACAGTTTCAGGGAATGGGGAAGCTTTCTTT. This codes for CAISTVSGNGEAFF.

As regards this clone: The junction and the germline gene differ at one end; a read error may be behind it. The V gene is TRBV3-1 (or the pseudogene TRBV3-2), the J gene TRBJ2-7; D gene ambiguous. Germline V gene lookup returns CDR1 LGHDT and CDR2 YNNKEL (reference sequence). CDR3 length equals 11 residues. As DNA, the CDR3 is TGTGCCAGCAGCCACGGCTACGAGCGGTACTTC. This gives the protein CASSHGYERYF.

The V call is TRBV7-9, the J call TRBJ2-5, with D possibly matching TRBD1 (6 bases). Germline V CDR1 and CDR2: SEHNR, FQNEAQ (reference sequence). Trimming took 5 bases from V and 5 from J, leaving 12 bases between them. This CDR3 has 13 amino acids. The CDR3 nucleotides are TGTGCCAGCAGCCCCAGGGGCCCGGAGACCCAGTACTTC. This translates into CASSPRGPETQYF.

V usage is TRBV11-2 and J usage is TRBJ2-7; D is undetermined. The CDR3 extends over 15 amino acids. Germline assignment: CDR1 SGHAT and CDR2 FQNNGV. Trimming took off 4 bases at V and 2 bases at J, with 15 bases between the two ends. The CDR3 region has the DNA TGTGCCAGCAGCTCCTCGCAGGAAGATGCCTACGAGCAGTACTTC. Translation: CASSSSQEDAYEQYF. The full variable domain, completed using reference TRBV11-2 and TRBJ2-7, is EAGVAQSPRYKIIEKRQSVAFWCNPISGHATLYWYQQILGQGPKLLIQFQNNGVVDDSQLPKDRFSAERLKGVDSTLKIQPAKLEDSAVYLCASSSSQEDAYEQYFGPGTRLTVT.

V is TRBV10-1 and J is TRBJ2-3, with 7 bases lining up with TRBD2. V lost 7 bases to trimming and J lost 2 bases; unmatched junction nucleotides: 3. The CDR3 runs 13 residues. CDR1 is WNHNN, CDR2 SYGVQD, per germline (reference sequence). The CDR3: CASKRGLTDTQYF. In nucleotides, the CDR3 is TGCGCCAGCAAGCGGGGACTCACAGATACGCAGTATTTT.

The CDR3 nucleotides are TGCAGCGTCGCGGGACAGGGAGGCATTCGGAGCACTGAAGCTTTCTTT. It specifies CSVAGQGGIRSTEAFF. The rearrangement links TRBV29-1 to TRBJ1-1, with 9 nucleotides matching TRBD1. This CDR3 region has 16 residues. Germline assignment: CDR1 SQVTM and CDR2 ANQGSEA. The V gene end was trimmed by 6 bases and the J gene end by 4 bases; junction bases not matched to a gene: 15.

The chain recombines TRBV6-5 with TRBJ2-4; the D gene is possibly TRBD1 (6 bases). Germline CDR1 reads MNHEY; CDR2 reads SVGAGI. This CDR3 spans 15 amino acids. The V end lost 6 bases, the J end lost 8 bases, and 20 bases lay between the germline ends. As DNA, the CDR3 is TGTGCCAGCAGCGAGGCTACAGGGCGCTGGGACATTCAGTACTTC. It specifies CASSEATGRWDIQYF.

The rearrangement links TRBV3-1 (or the pseudogene TRBV3-2) to TRBJ1-2, with D possibly TRBD1 on 6 matching bases. The CDR3 runs 15 residues. Trimming took off 2 bases at V and 4 bases at J, with 14 bases between the two ends. Germline CDR1 reads LGHDT; CDR2 reads YNNKEL (reference sequence). CDR3 amino acids: CASSQPVTGLYGYTF. CDR3 bases: TGTGCCAGCAGCCAACCCGTGACAGGCCTCTATGGCTACACCTTC.

The chain has TRBV27 and TRBJ1-1, with 7 bases matching TRBD1. CDR1 and CDR2 (germline): MNHEY, SMNVEV (reference sequence). After removal of 2 bases from V and 8 bases from J, the junction contained 11 bases not matched to a gene. The CDR3 has 15 amino acids. The DNA for the CDR3 is TGTGCCAGCAGTTTAAAATTCGGGACAGCCATAGAAGCTTTCTTT. Residues: CASSLKFGTAIEAFF.

This clone is a singleton in its sample. The chain joins TRBV6-2 or TRBV6-3 to TRBJ2-1; TRBD2 matches 13 bases. Looked up from germline, CDR1 is MNHEY and CDR2 is SVGEGT. Trimming at V came to 6 bases and at J to 4 bases, leaving 9 bases not matched to a gene. The CDR3 has 17 amino acids. The CDR3 loop is CASSFTSGRGSYNEQFF. The CDR3 nucleotides read TGTGCCAGCAGCTTTACTAGCGGGAGGGGCAGTTACAATGAGCAGTTCTTC.

This clone was seen only once. This rearrangement joins TRBV18 to TRBJ1-6; 7 bases map to TRBD1. Germline trimming cut 5 bases from V and 5 bases from J; bases unmatched to any gene: 6. The germline gives CDR1 KGHSH, CDR2 LQKENI. This CDR3 is built from 15 residues. The CDR3 reads CASSGRGRNNSPLHF. The CDR3 DNA is TGTGCCAGCTCAGGCAGGGGGAGGAATAATTCACCCCTCCACTTT.

CDR3 bases: TGTGCCAGCAGCCCAGCCGTAGCGGGAGAGGTCCTGTACTTC. The encoded protein is CASSPAVAGEVLYF. V gene TRBV14 combines with J gene TRBJ2-7; 9 bases are a match to TRBD2. The CDR3 is 14 residues long. Germline V CDR1 and CDR2: SGHDN, FVKESK. Germline trimming cut 4 bases from V and 12 bases from J; bases unmatched to any gene: 13.

The V and J genes are TRBV6-1 and TRBJ2-7; D gene uncertain. The CDR3 contains 14 residues. V lost 0 bases to trimming and J lost 0 bases, with 6 bases between them. Germline lookup yields CDR1 MNHNS and CDR2 SASEGT. As DNA, the CDR3 is TGTGCCAGCAGTGAAGCGCTAAACTCCTACGAGCAGTACTTC. Encoded protein: CASSEALNSYEQYF.

This chain connects TRBV7-8 to TRBJ1-1; D is uncertain. Germline V CDR1 and CDR2: SGHVS, FQNEAQ. This CDR3 comprises 13 residues. Trimming took off 2 bases at V and 2 bases at J, with 6 bases between the two ends. The CDR3 sequence is CASSLTVNTEAFF. CDR3 nucleotide sequence: TGTGCCAGCAGCTTAACAGTCAACACTGAAGCTTTCTTT.

This chain links TRBV30 with TRBJ2-1, with TRBD2 matching 7 bases. The J segment lost 9 bases and the V segment lost 4 bases, leaving 12 bases of the junction unmatched. CDR3 size: 14 residues. Per the germline V gene, CDR1 is GTSNPN and CDR2 is SVGIG (reference sequence). CDR3 region: CAWKVLRESGEQFF. The CDR3 bases are TGTGCCTGGAAGGTACTGCGGGAGTCAGGTGAGCAGTTCTTC. The variable domain in full, completed from reference TRBV30 and TRBJ2-1, reads SQTIHQWPATLVQPVGSPLSLECTVEGTSNPNLYWYRQAAGRGLQLLFYSVGIGQISSEVPQNLSASRPQDRQFILSSKKLLLSDSGFYLCAWKVLRESGEQFFGPGTRLTVL.

V and J are TRBV27 and TRBJ2-7, with D maybe TRBD1 (5 bases). Germline CDR1 reads MNHEY; CDR2 reads SMNVEV (reference sequence). Trimming removed 0 bases from V and 2 bases from J, with 11 bases in between. CDR3 size: 15 residues. The CDR3 DNA follows: TGTGCCAGCAGTTTATCGCCAGGGAAAACCTACGAGCAGTACTTC. This gives the protein CASSLSPGKTYEQYF.

This clone was seen more than once but under ten times. The V call is TRBV4-3, the J call TRBJ1-6; D ambiguous. The CDR3 is made up of 15 amino acids. Looked up from germline, CDR1 is LGHNA and CDR2 is YSLEER. V gave up 1 base and J gave up 8 bases, with 12 bases separating them. CDR3 sequence reads: CASSQVLLGDSPLHF. CDR3 in DNA: TGCGCCAGCAGCCAAGTCCTTTTAGGCGATTCACCCCTCCACTTT.

This clone was counted a single time. V usage is TRBV6-2 or TRBV6-3 and J usage is TRBJ2-7, with 9 bases fitting TRBD2. Per germline, CDR1 MNHEY and CDR2 SVGEGT. Trimming at V came to 2 bases and at J to 3 bases, leaving 8 bases not matched to a gene. There are 16 residues in the CDR3. CDR3 sequence reads: CASSYPGASGNYEQYF. CDR3 bases: TGTGCCAGCAGTTACCCCGGGGCTAGCGGGAACTACGAGCAGTACTTC.

The chain has TRBV19 and TRBJ1-4, with TRBD1 identical over 9 bases. The ends lost 5 bases at V and 8 bases at J; junction bases unmatched: 6. The CDR3 extends over 14 amino acids. CDR1 and CDR2 from the germline V gene are LNHDA and SQIVND (reference sequence). CDR3 in amino acids: CASSPRTGEEKLFF. The CDR3 nucleotides are TGTGCCAGTAGTCCGCGGACAGGGGAGGAAAAACTGTTTTTT.

The chain combines TRBV5-4 with TRBJ2-3; 8 bases match TRBD2. The CDR3 runs to 15 residues. The V segment lost 3 bases and the J segment 1 base; nucleotides outside the gene matches: 4. Germline V gene data show CDR1 as SGHNT and CDR2 as YYREEE (reference sequence). As DNA, the CDR3 is TGTGCCAGCAGCTGGAGCGGGGGTGGCACAGATACGCAGTATTTT. It translates to CASSWSGGGTDTQYF. The entire variable domain, with the rest obtained from reference TRBV5-4 and TRBJ2-3, is as follows: ETGVTQSPTHLIKTRGQQVTLRCSSQSGHNTVSWYQQALGQGPQFIFQYYREEENGRGNFPPRFSGLQFPNYSSELNVNALELDDSALYLCASSWSGGGTDTQYFGPGTRLTVL.

This clone was seen once. The V and J genes are TRBV19 and TRBJ1-1, with TRBD1 matching over 9 bases. V shed 4 bases and J 12 bases; nucleotides not matched to a gene: 12. This CDR3 spans 14 amino acids. Germline V lookup: CDR1 LNHDA, CDR2 SQIVND (reference sequence). Here the CDR3 DNA reads TGTGCCAGTAGTACCTACAGGGGGCGAATCGTAACTTTCTTT. It encodes CASSTYRGRIVTFF.

The V gene is TRBV5-8, the J gene TRBJ1-1; 8 bases map to TRBD1. This CDR3 has 15 residues. Germline trimming cut 4 bases from V and 5 bases from J; bases unmatched to any gene: 10. CDR1 and CDR2 (germline): SGHTS, YDEGEE. CDR3 loop: CASSRPDREGTEAFF. In nucleotides, the CDR3 is TGTGCCAGCAGCCGGCCGGACAGGGAAGGAACTGAAGCTTTCTTT.